This T cell receptor beta chain was recorded in a study of T cell repertoires in cytomegalovirus infection. About the research overall: The authors relied on CMV epitopes, both recently identified HLA-C-restricted and well-studied HLA-B-restricted. Indicated by public TCR beta signatures were CMV infection and matching HLA type. Study-wide results and caveats: CMV-specific HLA-C-restricted TCR beta clonotypes dominated the ex vivo response.

TCRdb used MiXCR to reprocess the reads, holding one entry per CDR3 protein. The sample shows about a million distinct CDR3 sequences, 30% to 40% of them seen only once. In germline, CDR1 is MGHRA, CDR2 YSYEKL. Germline trimming cut 5 bases from V and 6 bases from J; bases unmatched to any gene: 5. CDR3 size: 13 residues. Turning to this clonotype: What it binds is unknown.

The sample was cultured CD8+ T cells from PBMCs, taken from culture after CMV antigen stimulation. The chain recombines TRBV4-1 with TRBJ2-5; 8 positions agree with TRBD2. This TCR derives from a human donor in good health (CMV status not recorded). Some clones in this sample may be carry-over from other donors' samples. CDR3 in DNA: TGCGCCAGCAGCTTCGGACTAGCACAGACCCAGTACTTC. Translation: CASSFGLAQTQYF.